The 30 T cell receptor beta chains presented below share a single source sample, sequenced in a study of radiotherapy plus CTLA-4 blockade in lung cancer. Generated by immunoSEQ multiplex PCR, the TCRdb table keeps only in-frame clones and is missing some. The sample includes about 19,000 clones, about 83% of them seen just once. Sequenced material: peripheral blood, taken from a patient treated with radiotherapy plus ipilimumab. These receptors were taken from a human donor with non-small cell lung cancer whose response to radiotherapy plus ipilimumab could not be evaluated.

This clone showed up just a few times. The J gene is TRBJ2-3, the V gene TRBV6-6; possibly TRBD2 for D (6 bases). The CDR3 is 15 residues long. Germline CDR1 is MNHNY and CDR2 is SVGAGI (reference sequence). V was cut by 6 bases and J by 0 bases, with 13 bases left in between. In DNA, the CDR3 is TGTGCCAGCAGCCCTTACGGGACTAGCACAGATACGCAGTATTTT. Residues: CASSPYGTSTDTQYF.

This clone was counted a single time. The chain links TRBV18 to TRBJ1-5; 10 nucleotides line up with TRBD1. Germline V gene data show CDR1 as KGHSH and CDR2 as LQKENI. The junction had 6 bases not matched to a gene; V was cut back by 5 bases and J by 5 bases. This CDR3 is 15 amino acids long. The CDR3: CASSVTGGGDQPQHF. As DNA, the CDR3 is TGTGCCAGCTCAGTGACAGGGGGCGGGGATCAGCCCCAGCATTTT. The full variable domain, rest sourced from reference TRBV18 and TRBJ1-5, is NAGVMQNPRHLVRRRGQEARLRCSPMKGHSHVYWYRQLPEEGLKFMVYLQKENIIDESGMPKERFSAEFPKEGPSILRIQQVVRGDSAAYFCASSVTGGGDQPQHFGDGTRLSIL.

The chain recombines TRBV5-6 with TRBJ2-5, with 9 bases lining up with TRBD2. The CDR3 length is 17 residues. V was clipped by 0 bases and J by 5 bases; unmatched bases: 11. The germline V gene encodes CDR1 SGHDT and CDR2 YYEEEE. This CDR3 is CASSLASSGTGGETQYF. The CDR3 bases are TGTGCCAGCAGCTTGGCGTCTAGCGGGACGGGCGGGGAGACCCAGTACTTC. Looking up the rest from reference TRBV5-6 and TRBJ2-5 gives the full variable domain: DAGVTQSPTHLIKTRGQQVTLRCSPKSGHDTVSWYQQALGQGPQFIFQYYEEEERQRGNFPDRFSGHQFPNYSSELNVNALLLGDSALYLCASSLASSGTGGETQYFGPGTRLLVL.

The chain has TRBV18 and TRBJ1-5; 7 positions match TRBD1. Trimming cost V 3 bases and J 0 bases; bases outside gene matches: 5. Germline CDR1 is KGHSH and CDR2 is LQKENI. The CDR3 is made up of 16 amino acids. This chain's CDR3 is CASSPGDSRSNQPQHF. Here the CDR3 DNA reads TGTGCCAGCTCACCGGGGGACAGCCGTAGCAATCAGCCCCAGCATTTT.

The rearrangement uses TRBV2 and TRBJ2-7; D is perhaps TRBD1 (5 bases). Trimming removed 6 bases from V and 6 bases from J, with 6 bases in between. The germline gives CDR1 SNHLY, CDR2 FYNNEI. The CDR3 is 10 amino acids. This chain's CDR3 is CASRGPEQYF. The CDR3 region has the DNA TGTGCCAGCAGGGGGCCCGAGCAGTACTTC.

The rearrangement links TRBV10-3 to TRBJ2-2; tentative D call: TRBD2 (5 bases). Germline V gene lookup returns CDR1 ENHRY and CDR2 SYGVKD. V lost 10 bases to trimming and J lost 7 bases, with 13 bases between them. This CDR3 spans 12 amino acids. Here the CDR3 reads CATRTEGGELFF. For the CDR3, the DNA is TGTGCCACAAGGACTGAGGGCGGGGAGCTGTTTTTT.

The CDR3 DNA is TGTGCCACCGGGGGGGTAGCCGAGGGACAGGGTGAAGAAAAACTGTTTTTT. Translating gives CATGGVAEGQGEEKLFF. The genes are TRBV10-3 and TRBJ1-4, with TRBD1 matching over 9 bases. This CDR3 contains 17 residues. Germline loops: CDR1 ENHRY, CDR2 SYGVKD. Losses at the gene ends were 10 bases for V and 8 bases for J; bases not matched to a gene: 20.

CDR3 bases: TGCGCCAGCAGCCAAGCAGGCGGGGCAGATACGCAGTATTTT. Translated: CASSQAGGADTQYF. The chain has TRBV4-1 and TRBJ2-3; weak D call: TRBD2 (6 bases). The ends were cut back, 1 base at V and 4 bases at J, with 9 bases in the middle. Germline CDR1 MGHRA, CDR2 YSYEKL. The CDR3 consists of 14 residues.

V usage is TRBV7-9 and J usage is TRBJ1-6, with 10 bases fitting TRBD1. Germline V gives CDR1 SEHNR, CDR2 FQNEAQ (reference sequence). The CDR3 contains 14 residues. Germline trimming cut 5 bases from V and 7 bases from J; bases unmatched to any gene: 2. In nucleotides, the CDR3 is TGTGCCAGCAGCCGGACAGGGGGGAATTCACCCCTCCACTTT. Amino acids: CASSRTGGNSPLHF.

This sequence joins TRBV7-9 and TRBJ1-1; TRBD1 might be the D (6 bases). The CDR3 extends over 15 amino acids. Germline V gene lookup returns CDR1 SEHNR and CDR2 FQNEAQ (reference sequence). Trimming removed 8 bases from V and 2 bases from J, with 18 bases in between. Written as DNA, the CDR3 is TGTGCCAGCGCGGCACAGGGCCTCGCCAACACTGAAGCTTTCTTT. Amino acids: CASAAQGLANTEAFF.

The V call is TRBV7-2, the J call TRBJ2-7; 8 nucleotides line up with TRBD1. Looked up from germline, CDR1 is SGHTA and CDR2 is FQGNSA. The CDR3 is made up of 13 amino acids. Trimming cost V 5 bases and J 7 bases; bases outside gene matches: 7. The CDR3 sequence is CASSISGGPEQYF. The CDR3 bases are TGTGCCAGCAGCATCTCAGGGGGCCCGGAGCAGTACTTC.

The chain couples TRBV19 to TRBJ2-1; D is perhaps TRBD1 (6 bases). Germline-derived CDR1 and CDR2 are LNHDA and SQIVND (reference sequence). This CDR3 is 12 amino acids long. V dropped 1 base and J dropped 9 bases, with 7 bases sitting between them. CDR3 in DNA: TGTGCCAGTAGTATAGGGGACACTGAGCAGTTCTTC. Encoded protein: CASSIGDTEQFF.

This chain joins TRBV5-5 and TRBJ1-5; D unresolved. Germline V gene sequence: CDR1 SGHKS, CDR2 YYEKEE (reference sequence). Trimming pared 1 base from V and 6 bases from J, leaving 5 bases between. This CDR3 contains 12 residues. CDR3 region: CASSLPPQPQHF. Written as DNA, the CDR3 is TGTGCCAGCAGCTTGCCTCCTCAGCCCCAGCATTTT.

This sequence joins TRBV10-3 and TRBJ2-3; 8 nucleotides line up with TRBD2. Germline V gene data show CDR1 as ENHRY and CDR2 as SYGVKD. The CDR3 sequence is 20 residues long. The V gene end was trimmed by 4 bases and the J gene end by 6 bases; junction bases not matched to a gene: 24. As DNA, the CDR3 is TGTGCCATCAGTGTTGGGGTAGCGGGAAGATGGGGGACAATGGAGGATACGCAGTATTTT. It yields the protein CAISVGVAGRWGTMEDTQYF.

The V call is TRBV11-2, the J call TRBJ2-5; D is ambiguous. V was shortened by 3 bases and J by 2 bases, with 7 bases between the two germline ends. This CDR3 region has 13 residues. The germline V gene encodes CDR1 SGHAT and CDR2 FQNNGV. The CDR3 DNA reads as TGTGCCAGCAGCTTTGGCACACAAGAGACCCAGTACTTC. It translates to CASSFGTQETQYF.

This chain uses TRBV9 with TRBJ1-2; TRBD1 agrees at 7 bases. The CDR3 loop spans 12 amino acids. Trimming took 2 bases from V and 8 from J; bases not matched to a gene: 3. Germline-derived CDR1 and CDR2 are SGDLS and YYNGEE. CDR3 region: CASSVPGGGYTF. Here the CDR3 DNA reads TGTGCCAGCAGCGTCCCAGGGGGGGGCTACACCTTC.

DNA of the CDR3: TGCGCCAGCAGCCGATCCGGACTAGCGGGAGGGCCGATTTGGGTGGGGAGGGAGACCCAGTACTTC. Translation gives CASSRSGLAGGPIWVGRETQYF. V usage is TRBV4-1 and J usage is TRBJ2-5; 15 bases fit TRBD2. Germline assignment: CDR1 MGHRA and CDR2 YSYEKL. V lost 4 bases to trimming and J lost 5 bases; unmatched junction nucleotides: 23. The CDR3 is made up of 22 amino acids.

The V call is TRBV11-2, the J call TRBJ2-7, with TRBD2 matching 7 bases. CDR3 length: 14 residues. With V trimmed by 4 bases and J by 4 bases, 7 bases remained unmatched. CDR1 is SGHAT and CDR2 is FQNNGV in the germline V gene. The CDR3 region is CASSYGGVGYEQYF. The CDR3 DNA is TGTGCCAGCAGCTATGGGGGGGTTGGGTACGAGCAGTACTTC.

The rearrangement joins TRBV19 to TRBJ1-1, with D maybe TRBD1 (6 bases). This CDR3 has 15 amino acids. Germline loops: CDR1 LNHDA, CDR2 SQIVND (reference sequence). The V end lost 5 bases, the J end lost 1 base, and 14 bases lay between the germline ends. Here the CDR3 DNA reads TGTGCCAGTAGTGCACAGGGTTGGGGGAACACTGAAGCTTTCTTT. This gives the protein CASSAQGWGNTEAFF.

The chain joins TRBV11-2 to TRBJ2-5; maybe TRBD1 (6 bases). V lost 5 bases, J lost 9 bases, and 22 bases lay in between. This CDR3 spans 15 amino acids. From germline, CDR1 is SGHAT and CDR2 FQNNGV. CDR3 in DNA: TGTGCCAGCAGCCCAACCCGGACAGTTGGTGGGGCCCAGTACTTC. The encoded protein is CASSPTRTVGGAQYF.

CDR3 in amino acids: CASRFTGPINYGYTF. CDR3 nucleotide sequence: TGTGCCAGCAGGTTCACAGGACCGATTAACTATGGCTACACCTTC. The chain joins TRBV27 to TRBJ1-2, with D possibly TRBD1 on 5 matching bases. Trimming shortened V by 6 bases and J by 1 base, and 15 bases separated the two germline ends. The CDR3 is made up of 15 amino acids. Germline CDR1 and CDR2: MNHEY and SMNVEV (reference sequence).

The V call is TRBV13, the J call TRBJ2-3; 9 nucleotides align to TRBD1. The CDR3 runs to 15 residues. CDR1 is PRHDT and CDR2 is FYEKMQ in the germline V gene (reference sequence). With V trimmed by 4 bases and J by 5 bases, 7 bases remained unmatched. The CDR3 DNA follows: TGTGCCAGCAGCTCGGGAGACAGGGGGTTAGATACGCAGTATTTT. Protein product: CASSSGDRGLDTQYF.

The V and J genes are TRBV2 and TRBJ2-7; 7 bases are a match to TRBD1. V was clipped by 8 bases and J by 4 bases; unmatched bases: 5. Germline CDR1 is SNHLY and CDR2 is FYNNEI. The CDR3 length is 12 residues. In DNA, the CDR3 is TGTGCCAGCGGCCGGGACAGTTACGAGCAGTACTTC. Translating gives CASGRDSYEQYF. Full variable domain (rest looked up from reference TRBV2 and TRBJ2-7): EPEVTQTPSHQVTQMGQEVILRCVPISNHLYFYWYRQILGQKVEFLVSFYNNEISEKSEIFDDQFSVERPDGSNFTLKIRSTKLEDSAMYFCASGRDSYEQYFGPGTRLTVT.

This rearrangement joins TRBV5-1 to TRBJ1-6; D is possibly TRBD1 (6 bases). The V and J ends lost 0 bases and 7 bases respectively, with 14 bases between them. Germline CDR1 and CDR2: SGHRS and YFSETQ. CDR3 length: 16 residues. The CDR3 nucleotides read TGCGCCAGCAGCTTGGAGGTCCGGGGGGCGAATTCACCCCTCCACTTT. Amino acids: CASSLEVRGANSPLHF.

The chain joins TRBV7-8 to TRBJ2-5; TRBD2 is a possible D gene (5 bases). This CDR3 is 16 amino acids long. Trimming removed 1 base from V and 5 bases from J, with 17 bases in between. Germline CDR1 reads SGHVS; CDR2 reads FQNEAQ. This chain's CDR3 is CASSLGVGVQWETQYF. The CDR3 nucleotides read TGTGCCAGCAGCTTAGGTGTGGGAGTCCAGTGGGAGACCCAGTACTTC. The whole variable domain, filled in from reference TRBV7-8 and TRBJ2-5, reads GAGVSQSPRYKVAKRGQDVALRCDPISGHVSLFWYQQALGQGPEFLTYFQNEAQLDKSGLPSDRFFAERPEGSVSTLKIQRTQQEDSAVYLCASSLGVGVQWETQYFGPGTRLLVL.

The V gene is TRBV10-3, the J gene TRBJ2-1; the D gene is possibly TRBD2 (6 bases). Trimming stripped 10 bases from V and 6 bases from J, with 16 bases between. The CDR3 has 13 residues. Germline CDR1 ENHRY, CDR2 SYGVKD. The CDR3 is CATRRAGPNEQFF. The CDR3, as DNA: TGTGCCACGCGACGTGCGGGGCCCAATGAGCAGTTCTTC.

This chain links TRBV7-9 with TRBJ1-5; D is uncertain. Germline assignment: CDR1 SEHNR and CDR2 FQNEAQ (reference sequence). V lost 5 bases, J lost 0 bases, and 5 bases lay in between. This CDR3 region has 13 residues. The CDR3 region has the DNA TGTGCCAGCAGCCCCCATAGCAATCAGCCCCAGCATTTT. This gives the protein CASSPHSNQPQHF.

The chain has TRBV5-1 and TRBJ1-3; D unclear. The CDR3 loop spans 13 amino acids. V lost 5 bases, J lost 0 bases, and 6 bases lay in between. Per the germline V gene, CDR1 is SGHRS and CDR2 is YFSETQ. For the CDR3, the DNA is TGCGCCAGCAGTTCAGGCTCTGGAAACACCATATATTTT. Translation gives CASSSGSGNTIYF.

The chain carries TRBV28 and TRBJ2-5; no reliable D call. Deletions cut 4 bases from V and 2 bases from J, with 5 bases between. This CDR3 is built from 12 residues. CDR1 is MDHEN, CDR2 SYDVKM, per germline. CDR3 sequence reads: CASSWQQETQYF. CDR3 nucleotides: TGTGCCAGCAGTTGGCAGCAAGAGACCCAGTACTTC. Full variable domain (remainder filled in from reference TRBV28 and TRBJ2-5): DVKVTQSSRYLVKRTGEKVFLECVQDMDHENMFWYRQDPGLGLRLIYFSYDVKMKEKGDIPEGYSVSREKKERFSLILESASTNQTSMYLCASSWQQETQYFGPGTRLLVL.

The chain uses TRBV15 and TRBJ2-7; TRBD2 is a possible D gene (6 bases). The CDR3 runs 12 residues. Looked up from germline, CDR1 is LNHNV and CDR2 is YYDKDF (reference sequence). Between the trimmed V and J ends, which lost 5 bases and 6 bases, there was a span of 11 bases. Written as DNA, the CDR3 is TGTGCCACCAGCCCACGGAGGGGCGAGCAGTACTTC. It translates to CATSPRRGEQYF.